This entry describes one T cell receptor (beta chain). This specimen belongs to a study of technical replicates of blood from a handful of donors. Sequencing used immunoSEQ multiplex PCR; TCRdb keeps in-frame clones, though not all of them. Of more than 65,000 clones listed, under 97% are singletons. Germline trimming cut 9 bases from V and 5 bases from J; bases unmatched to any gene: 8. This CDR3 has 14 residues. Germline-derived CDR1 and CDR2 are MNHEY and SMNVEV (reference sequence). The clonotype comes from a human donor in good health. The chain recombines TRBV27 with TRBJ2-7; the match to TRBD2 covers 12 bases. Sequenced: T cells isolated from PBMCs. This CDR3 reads CASARLAGVNEQYF. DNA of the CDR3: TGTGCCAGTGCCCGACTAGCGGGAGTTAACGAGCAGTACTTC.